Presented here are 31 T cell receptor beta chains from one specimen sequenced in a study of monozygotic twins with inflammatory bowel disease. TCRdb re-called the 5' RACE reads; every CDR3 protein appears as one record, without DNA. The sample shows 140,000 to 150,000 distinct CDR3 sequences, and over 1% sits with its ten largest clones. The specimen was blood. The receptor source for this set is a human donor with ulcerative colitis or Crohn's disease, or a healthy co-twin of an affected twin (not recorded which).

The chain employs TRBV28 and TRBJ1-4; TCRdb lists TRBD1, though no DNA is available to test this call. Germline values: CDR1 MDHEN, CDR2 SYDVKM. The length of the CDR3 is 14 residues. CDR3: CASSSGTGSEKLFF.

The chain combines TRBV18 with TRBJ2-3. The CDR3 spans 13 residues. Germline assignment: CDR1 KGHSH and CDR2 LQKENI. The chain's CDR3 is CASSPLGADTQYF.

The V gene is TRBV24-1, the J gene TRBJ2-1; TCRdb picks TRBD1, but there is no DNA to check that call. Per the germline V gene, CDR1 is KGHDR and CDR2 is SFDVKD. CDR3 length: 18 residues. The chain's CDR3 is CATSDQGVGDPLANEQFF.

The CDR3 reads CASSFQGGPYNEQFF. V is TRBV27 and J is TRBJ2-1; without DNA, the TCRdb call of TRBD1 cannot be checked. The V gene's germline CDR1 is MNHEY and CDR2 SMNVEV (reference sequence). The CDR3 runs 15 residues.

V gene TRBV5-1 combines with J gene TRBJ1-1. The CDR3 is 12 amino acids. The germline CDR1 and CDR2 sequences are SGHRS and YFSETQ. The CDR3 is CASSSDTGEAFF.

The J gene is TRBJ2-7, the V gene TRBV7-9; TCRdb names TRBD1, which stays unverified in the absence of DNA. Looked up from germline, CDR1 is SEHNR and CDR2 is FQNEAQ (reference sequence). The length of the CDR3 is 14 residues. The chain's CDR3 is CASSRGQNFYEQYF. The full variable domain, rest sourced from reference TRBV7-9 and TRBJ2-7, is DTGVSQNPRHKITKRGQNVTFRCDPISEHNRLYWYRQTLGQGPEFLTYFQNEAQLEKSRLLSDRFSAERPKGSFSTLEIQRTEQGDSAMYLCASSRGQNFYEQYFGPGTRLTVT.

The chain is built from TRBV5-1 and TRBJ2-7; TCRdb names TRBD2, which stays unverified in the absence of DNA. In germline, CDR1 is SGHRS, CDR2 YFSETQ. This CDR3 has 16 residues. CDR3 region: CASSLLTTVPSYEQYF.

The CDR3 reads CSVFLVFGEQYF. This sequence joins TRBV29-1 and TRBJ2-7; the TCRdb D gene call, TRBD2, has no DNA to confirm it. Per germline, CDR1 SQVTM and CDR2 ANQGSEA. This CDR3 is 12 amino acids long.

The V call is TRBV27, the J call TRBJ2-3; lacking DNA, the TRBD2 call made by TCRdb goes unchecked. CDR1 and CDR2 (germline): MNHEY, SMNVEV (reference sequence). CDR3 length equals 17 residues. This CDR3 reads CASSDRKREPSTDTQYF.

The CDR3 here is CASSSRPGLNYEQYF. The chain is built from TRBV5-5 and TRBJ2-7; TCRdb proposes TRBD1, but this gene call is untestable without DNA. This CDR3 is 15 amino acids long. Germline-derived CDR1 and CDR2 are SGHKS and YYEKEE (reference sequence).

The rearrangement uses TRBV28 and TRBJ1-6; the D gene TCRdb calls, TRBD1, cannot be checked with no DNA. The CDR3 is 14 amino acids. Per germline, CDR1 MDHEN and CDR2 SYDVKM. The CDR3 protein is CASPLDRDNSPLHF.

The V and J genes are TRBV30 and TRBJ2-1; there is no DNA to check the TCRdb D call of TRBD2. The CDR3 length is 15 residues. Germline CDR1 GTSNPN, CDR2 SVGIG (reference sequence). Here the CDR3 reads CAWKAFLGGINEQFF.

This chain uses TRBV20-1 with TRBJ2-5; the TCRdb D gene call, TRBD2, has no DNA to confirm it. This CDR3 has 14 residues. The germline V gene has CDR1 DFQATT and CDR2 SNEGSKA (reference sequence). The CDR3 protein is CSAETSGAQETQYF.

This chain links TRBV18 with TRBJ2-2; checking the TCRdb D call of TRBD1 is not possible without DNA. Germline V CDR1 and CDR2: KGHSH, LQKENI. CDR3 length equals 15 residues. The CDR3 is CASSEFDRDTGELFF.

The chain is built from TRBV30 and TRBJ1-1; with no DNA, the TCRdb D assignment of TRBD1 cannot be verified. This CDR3 spans 12 amino acids. Germline V gene lookup returns CDR1 GTSNPN and CDR2 SVGIG (reference sequence). The CDR3 spells CAGDRGNTEAFF.

The chain has TRBV5-1 and TRBJ2-1; TCRdb names TRBD2, which stays unverified in the absence of DNA. Per the germline V gene, CDR1 is SGHRS and CDR2 is YFSETQ. CDR3 length equals 12 residues. The CDR3 region is CASRNAGDWQFF.

The chain combines TRBV28 with TRBJ2-2; without DNA, the TCRdb call of TRBD1 cannot be checked. This CDR3 is 15 amino acids long. The germline gives CDR1 MDHEN, CDR2 SYDVKM. The CDR3 protein is CASTLGTGFTGELFF.

The chain is built from TRBV27 and TRBJ2-5; the TRBD2 assignment by TCRdb is unverifiable without DNA. The CDR3 has 18 amino acids. Germline V lookup: CDR1 MNHEY, CDR2 SMNVEV (reference sequence). CDR3 protein: CASSPSPLTVENQETQYF.

The chain joins TRBV29-1 to TRBJ2-2; no DNA is available, so the TRBD1 call from TCRdb remains unchecked. In germline, CDR1 is SQVTM, CDR2 ANQGSEA. The CDR3 totals 14 residues. CDR3 sequence: CRFPGQGDHGELFF.

V gene TRBV27 combines with J gene TRBJ2-3; the TRBD1 assignment by TCRdb is unverifiable without DNA. The CDR3 extends over 16 amino acids. Per the germline V gene, CDR1 is MNHEY and CDR2 is SMNVEV (reference sequence). Here the CDR3 reads CASSSLRGTSTDTQYF.

The chain combines TRBV6-6 with TRBJ2-7; TCRdb designates TRBD1, a call that cannot be tested without DNA. Germline values: CDR1 MNHNY, CDR2 SVGAGI (reference sequence). The CDR3 covers 14 residues. The CDR3 region is CASSPRRDTYEQYF.

The chain combines TRBV9 with TRBJ1-2; TCRdb reports TRBD1, a call that lacks DNA to check it against. CDR3 length: 17 residues. CDR1 and CDR2 from the germline V gene are SGDLS and YYNGEE. The CDR3 is CASSVALTGTYHYGYTF. The entire variable domain, with the rest obtained from reference TRBV9 and TRBJ1-2, is as follows: DSGVTQTPKHLITATGQRVTLRCSPRSGDLSVYWYQQSLDQGLQFLIQYYNGEERAKGNILERFSAQQFPDLHSELNLSSLELGDSALYFCASSVALTGTYHYGYTFGSGTRLTVV.

The chain employs TRBV12-3 or TRBV12-4 and TRBJ2-7. There are 12 residues in the CDR3. The CDR3 is CASSLSRYEQYF.

The rearrangement uses TRBV4-2 and TRBJ1-5. The CDR3 is 13 residues long. Germline values: CDR1 LGHNA, CDR2 YNFKEQ. The CDR3 loop reads CASSPGKNQPQHF.

The chain is built from TRBV20-1 and TRBJ2-1; TCRdb selects TRBD2, and the lack of DNA leaves this call unchecked. CDR3 length: 15 residues. The germline V gene encodes CDR1 DFQATT and CDR2 SNEGSKA (reference sequence). The CDR3 reads CSASPLAGVSNEQFF.

This chain joins TRBV27 and TRBJ2-5; the D gene TCRdb calls, TRBD1, cannot be checked with no DNA. The CDR3 is made up of 13 amino acids. Germline CDR1 MNHEY, CDR2 SMNVEV (reference sequence). CDR3 amino acids: CASMDEMGGTQYF.

The rearrangement links TRBV27 to TRBJ2-1; no DNA is available, so the TRBD2 call from TCRdb remains unchecked. CDR3 length: 18 residues. CDR1 is MNHEY, CDR2 SMNVEV, per germline (reference sequence). CDR3 sequence reads: CASRPLVGLAGLYNEQFF.

The chain joins TRBV5-1 to TRBJ1-1; TCRdb returns TRBD1, unconfirmable since there is no DNA. Germline loops: CDR1 SGHRS, CDR2 YFSETQ. The CDR3 is 13 amino acids. This chain's CDR3 is CASSFRAGTEAFF.

The chain's CDR3 is CAWSPDRGDEQYF. The chain has TRBV30 and TRBJ2-7; TCRdb reports TRBD1, a call that lacks DNA to check it against. Germline CDR1 GTSNPN, CDR2 SVGIG (reference sequence). CDR3 length equals 13 residues.

This rearrangement joins TRBV4-3 to TRBJ2-6. Germline V gene sequence: CDR1 LGHNA, CDR2 YSLEER. This CDR3 is 13 amino acids long. The CDR3 loop is CASRASGANVLTF.

The chain has TRBV28 and TRBJ1-3. Germline V lookup: CDR1 MDHEN, CDR2 SYDVKM. The CDR3 length is 14 residues. The chain's CDR3 is CASSLRAMGSTIYF.